The 25 T cell receptor beta chains in this list originate from one sample, sequenced in a study of siplizumab effects on memory and regulatory T cells (dated by TCRdb to the late 2010s). The protocol used for the library was the immunoSEQ multiplex PCR assay. TCRdb mirrors the immuneACCESS table, restricted to in-frame sequences. Some clones are absent from its copies; in checked studies, under half trace to an unresolved V gene, and the reason for the others is unknown. The sample table shows around 26,000 clones, and 84% are seen once. 24% of the sample is held by the ten biggest clonotypes. Sample: memory CD4+ T cells sorted from blood. Interpreted using the paper, the cell subset or site label stands for: unstimulated CD4+ memory T cells. The receptors were gathered from a human donor in good health.

The chain combines TRBV29-1 with TRBJ2-1, with D perhaps assigned TRBD1 or TRBD2 (5 bases each). The V end was cut by 3 bases, the J end by 15 bases, with 15 bases between. This CDR3 contains 11 residues. Germline CDR1 SQVTM, CDR2 ANQGSEA. In nucleotides, the CDR3 is TGCAGCGTTGAGAGGGGCCCCCCTCGGTTCTTC. Its translation is CSVERGPPRFF.

Relative to its sample, this clone is medium-sized. The rearrangement links TRBV7-8 to TRBJ2-1, with 12 positions matching TRBD2. Germline CDR1 SGHVS, CDR2 FQNEAQ. This CDR3 region has 16 residues. The ends lost 4 bases at V and 9 bases at J; junction bases unmatched: 10. The CDR3: CASSSTGASGRAEQFF. The CDR3 DNA reads as TGTGCCAGCAGCTCGACCGGGGCTAGCGGGAGGGCTGAGCAGTTCTTC.

This chain links TRBV19 with TRBJ1-5; the D gene is possibly TRBD1 (6 bases). Deletions cut 6 bases from V and 0 bases from J, with 15 bases between. Per germline, CDR1 LNHDA and CDR2 SQIVND (reference sequence). This CDR3 has 16 amino acids. The CDR3 loop reads CASSLQGSYSNQPQHF. CDR3 nucleotide sequence: TGTGCCAGTAGCCTACAGGGCAGCTATAGCAATCAGCCCCAGCATTTT.

The rearrangement uses TRBV27 and TRBJ2-1; the match to TRBD2 covers 12 bases. Germline loops: CDR1 MNHEY, CDR2 SMNVEV (reference sequence). The junction had 4 bases not matched to a gene; V was cut back by 6 bases and J by 7 bases. CDR3 length: 14 residues. CDR3 in amino acids: CASRSSGRVNEQFF. The CDR3 coding sequence is TGTGCCAGCAGGTCTAGCGGGAGGGTAAATGAGCAGTTCTTC.

The chain couples TRBV29-1 to TRBJ1-1, with 8 bases lining up with TRBD1. Trimming removed 8 bases from V and 7 bases from J; junction bases left unmatched: 9. This CDR3 is built from 12 residues. Germline V gene sequence: CDR1 SQVTM, CDR2 ANQGSEA. CDR3 coding DNA: TGCAGCTTTTGGACAGGGCATAGTGAAGCTTTCTTT. Translating gives CSFWTGHSEAFF.

The chain combines TRBV7-8 with TRBJ1-2; the D gene is possibly TRBD1 (5 bases). The length of the CDR3 is 13 residues. V lost 7 bases to trimming and J lost 4 bases, with 13 bases between them. The germline V gene encodes CDR1 SGHVS and CDR2 FQNEAQ. The CDR3 DNA sequence: TGTGCCAGCACCATGGGACGGCGCTATGGCTACACCTTC. It yields the protein CASTMGRRYGYTF.

V and J are TRBV30 and TRBJ2-1; D not certain. CDR3 length: 11 residues. The V gene's germline CDR1 is GTSNPN and CDR2 SVGIG (reference sequence). The CDR3 region is CSYRSYNEQFF. The DNA of the CDR3 is TGTTCATATCGCTCCTACAATGAGCAGTTCTTC.

In this sample, this clone turned up a few times. J is TRBJ2-2 and V is TRBV7-3, with a tentative D call TRBD2 (6 bases). Germline lookup yields CDR1 SGHTA and CDR2 FQGTGA. Trimming stripped 6 bases from V and 0 bases from J, with 14 bases between. The CDR3 runs 16 residues. The CDR3 bases are TGTGCCAGCAGTTGGGAGGCTACCTCGAACACCGGGGAGCTGTTTTTT. Translation gives CASSWEATSNTGELFF.

This clone was picked up a small number of times. This rearrangement joins TRBV6-5 to TRBJ2-5; possible D gene TRBD1, 6 bases. Trimming removed 5 bases from V and 5 bases from J, with 18 bases in between. Germline V gene sequence: CDR1 MNHEY, CDR2 SVGAGI. There are 15 residues in the CDR3. The CDR3 is CASSQTQGAGETQYF. The DNA of the CDR3 is TGTGCCAGCAGTCAAACACAGGGTGCTGGGGAGACCCAGTACTTC.

J is TRBJ1-5 and V is TRBV28, with a weak D call TRBD1 (5 bases). In germline, CDR1 is MDHEN, CDR2 SYDVKM. V dropped 6 bases and J dropped 6 bases, with 24 bases sitting between them. This CDR3 contains 17 residues. The CDR3 nucleotides are TGTGCCAGCAGCCCCGAGAGGGACTTCAGGGTGGGTCAGCCCCAGCATTTT. Translating it yields CASSPERDFRVGQPQHF.

J is TRBJ2-5 and V is TRBV7-2; unclear D gene. V lost 3 bases to trimming and J lost 5 bases, with 4 bases between them. CDR1 and CDR2 from the germline V gene are SGHTA and FQGNSA. This CDR3 contains 11 residues. The CDR3 loop is CASSFGETQYF. The CDR3, as DNA: TGTGCCAGCAGCTTTGGGGAGACCCAGTACTTC.

The chain joins TRBV28 to TRBJ2-1, with D possibly TRBD1 on 5 matching bases. V lost 4 bases, J lost 0 bases, and 13 bases lay in between. The CDR3 consists of 16 residues. Germline V CDR1 and CDR2: MDHEN, SYDVKM. CDR3: CASSSLGVSSYNEQFF. As DNA, the CDR3 is TGTGCCAGCAGTTCCCTAGGGGTAAGCTCCTACAATGAGCAGTTCTTC.

To note about this clone: Within the sample, other DNA sequences also encode this same CDR3. V gene TRBV11-2 combines with J gene TRBJ2-7; 7 bases map to TRBD1. Germline V CDR1 and CDR2: SGHAT, FQNNGV. This CDR3 has 14 amino acids. The V gene end was trimmed by 5 bases and the J gene end by 7 bases; junction bases not matched to a gene: 11. This chain's CDR3 is CASSHPGQRREQYF. The CDR3 nucleotides are TGTGCCAGCAGCCATCCGGGACAGAGAAGAGAGCAGTACTTC. Based on the CDR3 plus reference TRBV11-2 and TRBJ2-7, the full variable domain is EAGVAQSPRYKIIEKRQSVAFWCNPISGHATLYWYQQILGQGPKLLIQFQNNGVVDDSQLPKDRFSAERLKGVDSTLKIQPAKLEDSAVYLCASSHPGQRREQYFGPGTRLTVT.

Written as DNA, the CDR3 is TGTGCCTGGAGGCGAGCGGGAGTAAGACATGAGCAGTTCTTC. As protein: CAWRRAGVRHEQFF. The genes are TRBV30 and TRBJ2-1; 8 nucleotides agree with TRBD2. V shed 3 bases, J shed 8 bases, and the junction held 9 bases outside the gene matches. Germline assignment: CDR1 GTSNPN and CDR2 SVGIG (reference sequence). CDR3 length: 14 amino acids.

J is TRBJ2-7 and V is TRBV6-1; TRBD2 agrees at 10 bases. Germline values: CDR1 MNHNS, CDR2 SASEGT. The length of the CDR3 is 15 residues. J gave up 0 bases and V 6 bases, and 5 bases lay outside the gene matches. Here the CDR3 reads CASRFSSGSSYEQYF. Written as DNA, the CDR3 is TGTGCCAGCAGGTTTTCTAGCGGGAGCTCCTACGAGCAGTACTTC.

The chain couples TRBV9 to TRBJ1-1; no definite D call. The CDR3 length is 14 residues. V lost 4 bases to trimming and J lost 2 bases, with 12 bases between them. Per germline, CDR1 SGDLS and CDR2 YYNGEE. The CDR3 here is CASSLLSGNTEAFF. The CDR3 DNA reads TGTGCCAGCAGCCTATTGTCAGGAAACACTGAAGCTTTCTTT.

The chain is built from TRBV29-1 and TRBJ1-1; a possible D gene is TRBD1 (5 bases). Germline CDR1 and CDR2: SQVTM and ANQGSEA. V dropped 5 bases and J dropped 4 bases, with 11 bases sitting between them. The CDR3 is made up of 12 amino acids. CDR3 protein: CSVQGGTTEAFF. DNA for the CDR3: TGCAGCGTTCAAGGAGGGACCACTGAAGCTTTCTTT.

The genes are TRBV6-1 and TRBJ1-1; 7 nucleotides line up with TRBD1. Germline V gives CDR1 MNHNS, CDR2 SASEGT. The CDR3 spans 13 residues. V lost 7 bases and J lost 5; bases outside the gene matches: 7. In nucleotides, the CDR3 is TGTGCCAGCAATAGACAGGGCCGGACTGAAGCTTTCTTT. Translating gives CASNRQGRTEAFF.

This chain joins TRBV11-3 and TRBJ1-1; possible D gene TRBD1, 5 bases. CDR1 and CDR2 from the germline V gene are SGHNT and YENEEA. Trimming stripped 5 bases from V and 5 bases from J, with 15 bases between. The length of the CDR3 is 14 residues. The CDR3, as DNA: TGTGCCAGCAGCCTCGGGACCTTTGGGACTGAAGCTTTCTTT. Translated, it gives CASSLGTFGTEAFF. The whole variable domain, filled in from reference TRBV11-3 and TRBJ1-1, reads EAGVVQSPRYKIIEKKQPVAFWCNPISGHNTLYWYLQNLGQGPELLIRYENEEAVDDSQLPKDRFSAERLKGVDSTLKIQPAELGDSAVYLCASSLGTFGTEAFFGQGTRLTVV.

The chain links TRBV21-1 to TRBJ2-3; the table's TRBD2 call for D was not verified on the DNA. TRBV21-1 is assigned pseudogene status. The CDR3 runs 15 residues. The CDR3 region is CASGSQAGPTDTQYF. The CDR3 nucleotides read TGTGCCAGCGGATCACAAGCGGGACCCACAGATACGCAGTATTTT.

V is TRBV23-1 and J is TRBJ2-1; tentative D call: TRBD1 (5 bases). TRBV23-1 is an open reading frame, and its role is uncertain. The CDR3 length is 13 residues. V shed 0 bases and J shed 13 bases, with 13 bases lying between them. This CDR3 reads CASSQSRGKIQFF. CDR3 DNA sequence: TGCGCCAGCAGTCAATCAAGGGGTAAAATACAGTTCTTC.

The rearrangement links TRBV5-1 to TRBJ2-5; perhaps TRBD1 as D (5 bases). Germline loops: CDR1 SGHRS, CDR2 YFSETQ. Trimming cost V 0 bases and J 2 bases, with 8 bases left between them. The CDR3 length is 14 residues. The CDR3 region has the DNA TGCGCCAGCAGCTTGGGACAGATTCAAGAGACCCAGTACTTC. Translation: CASSLGQIQETQYF.

The rearrangement joins TRBV5-5 to TRBJ2-2; TRBD1 or TRBD2 may be the D gene (5 bases each). CDR1 and CDR2 (germline): SGHKS, YYEKEE (reference sequence). The CDR3 length is 13 residues. V lost 7 bases, J lost 7 bases, and 14 bases lay in between. The CDR3 coding sequence is TGTGCCAGCGGACACCTTGGGAGCGGGGAGCTGTTTTTT. As protein: CASGHLGSGELFF.

This sequence joins TRBV7-9 and TRBJ2-1, with D possibly being TRBD2 (5 bases). Germline-derived CDR1 and CDR2 are SEHNR and FQNEAQ (reference sequence). The V and J ends lost 0 bases and 3 bases respectively, with 18 bases between them. The CDR3 is made up of 18 amino acids. CDR3 bases: TGTGCCAGCAGCTTAGCCCGCCCCCTAGCAATTGACTACAATGAGCAGTTCTTC. Residues: CASSLARPLAIDYNEQFF.

The chain joins TRBV7-2 to TRBJ2-1, with TRBD2 identical over 15 bases. There are 18 residues in the CDR3. CDR1 SGHTA and CDR2 FQGNSA come from the germline V gene. V lost 1 base and J lost 3; bases outside the gene matches: 4. The CDR3 nucleotides are TGTGCCAGCAGCTTAGAGGGGACTAGCGGGAGGTACTACAATGAGCAGTTCTTC. Protein sequence: CASSLEGTSGRYYNEQFF.